This entry concerns a single T cell receptor beta chain. Its antigen is still unknown. This record comes from a study of long-term antiretroviral therapy in people with HIV. Study-wide context: The 2015 immediate-ART recommendation came about a decade after the earliest samples. Study-level findings and limits: Among HIV repertoires, CDR3 length ranges were narrower than those of controls. Clones that had undergone expansion before ART dominated the repertoire at all time points.

A v3.0 immunoSEQ assay was performed at survey level. The method was immunoSEQ multiplex PCR; TCRdb's version includes in-frame clones alone and lacks a portion of them. The data contain around 36,000 clones, about four fifths of them singletons. Germline V lookup: CDR1 MNHNS, CDR2 SASEGT. V was pared by 2 bases and J by 4 bases, with 11 bases between. This CDR3 is 15 amino acids long. The sample was unsorted PBMCs, taken 3 years after starting antiretroviral therapy. The receptor was derived from a man in his fifties or sixties with HIV. The rearrangement joins TRBV6-1 to TRBJ1-4; possible D gene TRBD1, 5 bases. CDR3 DNA sequence: TGTGCCAGCAGTGAAAGACCCGGGGGTAATGAAAAACTGTTTTTT. Translation gives CASSERPGGNEKLFF.